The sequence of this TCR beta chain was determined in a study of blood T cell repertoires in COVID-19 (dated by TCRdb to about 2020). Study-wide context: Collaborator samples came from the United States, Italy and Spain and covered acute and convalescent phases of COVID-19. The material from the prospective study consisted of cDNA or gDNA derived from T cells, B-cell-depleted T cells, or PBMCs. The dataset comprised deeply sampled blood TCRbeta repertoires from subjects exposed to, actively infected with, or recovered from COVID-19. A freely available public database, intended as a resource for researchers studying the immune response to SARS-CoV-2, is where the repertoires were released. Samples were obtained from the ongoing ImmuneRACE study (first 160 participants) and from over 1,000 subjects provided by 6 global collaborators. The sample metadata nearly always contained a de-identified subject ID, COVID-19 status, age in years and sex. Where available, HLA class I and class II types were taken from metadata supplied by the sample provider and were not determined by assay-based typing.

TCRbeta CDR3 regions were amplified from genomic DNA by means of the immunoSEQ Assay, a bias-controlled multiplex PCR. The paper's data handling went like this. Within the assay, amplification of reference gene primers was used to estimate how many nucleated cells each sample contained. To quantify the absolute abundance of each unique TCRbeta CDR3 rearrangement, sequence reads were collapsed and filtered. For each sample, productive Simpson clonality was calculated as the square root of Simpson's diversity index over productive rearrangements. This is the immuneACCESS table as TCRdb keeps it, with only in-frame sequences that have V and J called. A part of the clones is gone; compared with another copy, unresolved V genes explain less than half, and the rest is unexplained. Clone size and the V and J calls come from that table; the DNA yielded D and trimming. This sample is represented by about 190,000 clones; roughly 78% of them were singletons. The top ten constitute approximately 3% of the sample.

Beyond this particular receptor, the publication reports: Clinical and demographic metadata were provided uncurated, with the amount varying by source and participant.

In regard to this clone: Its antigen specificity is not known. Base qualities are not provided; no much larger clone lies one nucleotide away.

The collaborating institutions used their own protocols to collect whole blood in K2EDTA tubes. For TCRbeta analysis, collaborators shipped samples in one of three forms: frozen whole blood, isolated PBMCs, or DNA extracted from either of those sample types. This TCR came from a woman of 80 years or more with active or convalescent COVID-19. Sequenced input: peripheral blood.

In nucleotide form, the sequence is TGTGCCATCAGTGATGGGGCAGGGGAACAGCCCCAGCATTTT. It is translated as CAISDGAGEQPQHF. This sequence uses TRBV10-3 and TRBJ1-5; a weak D assignment points to TRBD1 (6 bases agree). The CDR3 has 14 amino acids, counting the end cysteine and phenylalanine. Left in the record is the CDR3 DNA by itself, 42 bases read in frame from the first base. Trimming removed 3 bases from V and 7 bases from J, leaving 13 bases between the germline ends. From the germline V gene, CDR1 is ENHRY and CDR2 is SYGVKD.